This TCR beta chain was recovered during a study of blood T cell repertoires in COVID-19. The germline V gene has CDR1 SGDLS and CDR2 YYNGEE. The CDR3 is made up of 18 amino acids. V trimming: 0 bases; J trimming: 0 bases; junction bases outside the gene matches: 6. TCRdb's table, derived via immunoSEQ multiplex PCR, lists solely in-frame clones and lacks some. The repertoire has 650,000 to 800,000 clones, 80% to 90% of them found once; the top ten carry over 0.2%. The source material was peripheral blood. The chain couples TRBV9 to TRBJ2-6; 7 bases align to TRBD1. The source of this sequence is a woman younger than 35 with acute or convalescent COVID-19. The CDR3 loop is CASSVDPRQGSGANVLTF. The CDR3 DNA reads as TGTGCCAGCAGCGTAGACCCGAGACAGGGCTCTGGGGCCAACGTCCTGACTTTC.